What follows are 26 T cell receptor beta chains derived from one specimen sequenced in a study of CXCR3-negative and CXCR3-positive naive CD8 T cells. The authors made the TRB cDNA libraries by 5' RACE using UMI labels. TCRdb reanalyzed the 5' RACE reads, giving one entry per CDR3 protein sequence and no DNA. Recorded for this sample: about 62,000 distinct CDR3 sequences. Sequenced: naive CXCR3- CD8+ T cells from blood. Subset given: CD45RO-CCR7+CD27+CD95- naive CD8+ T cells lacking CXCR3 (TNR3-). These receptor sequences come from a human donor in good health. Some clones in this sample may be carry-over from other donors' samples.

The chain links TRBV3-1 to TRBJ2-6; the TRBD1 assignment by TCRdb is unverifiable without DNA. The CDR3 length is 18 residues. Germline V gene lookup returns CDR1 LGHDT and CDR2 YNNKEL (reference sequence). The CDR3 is CASSHSGLPRGGANVLTF.

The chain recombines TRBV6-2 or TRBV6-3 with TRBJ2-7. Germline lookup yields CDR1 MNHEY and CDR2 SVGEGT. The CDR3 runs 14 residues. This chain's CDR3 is CASSYSLGSYEQYF.

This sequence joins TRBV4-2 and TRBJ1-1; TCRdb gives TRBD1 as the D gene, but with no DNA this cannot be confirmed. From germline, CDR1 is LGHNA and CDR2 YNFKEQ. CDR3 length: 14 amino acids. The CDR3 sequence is CASSQGKGDGEAFF.

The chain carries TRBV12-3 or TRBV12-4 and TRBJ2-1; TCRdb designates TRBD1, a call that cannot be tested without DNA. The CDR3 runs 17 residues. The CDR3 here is CASSLPVGQGVNNEQFF.

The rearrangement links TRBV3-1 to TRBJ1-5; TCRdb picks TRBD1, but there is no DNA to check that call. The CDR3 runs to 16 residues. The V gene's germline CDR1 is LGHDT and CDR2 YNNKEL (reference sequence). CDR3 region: CASSPNAGAGNQPQHF.

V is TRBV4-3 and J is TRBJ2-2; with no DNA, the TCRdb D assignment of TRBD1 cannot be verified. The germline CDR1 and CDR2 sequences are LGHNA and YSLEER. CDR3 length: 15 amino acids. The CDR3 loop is CASSLATGNTGELFF.

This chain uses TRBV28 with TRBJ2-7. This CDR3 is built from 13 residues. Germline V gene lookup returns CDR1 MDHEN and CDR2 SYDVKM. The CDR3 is CASSSWGSYEQYF.

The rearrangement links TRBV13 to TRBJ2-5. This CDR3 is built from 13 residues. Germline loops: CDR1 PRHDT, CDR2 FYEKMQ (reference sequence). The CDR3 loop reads CASSSRALETQYF.

The CDR3 protein is CSVREGSGYEQYF. The rearrangement joins TRBV29-1 to TRBJ2-7; the TCRdb D gene call, TRBD2, has no DNA to confirm it. Germline CDR1 is SQVTM and CDR2 is ANQGSEA. The CDR3 contains 13 residues.

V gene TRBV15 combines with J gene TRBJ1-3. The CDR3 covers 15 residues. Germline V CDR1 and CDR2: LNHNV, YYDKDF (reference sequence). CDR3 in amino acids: CATSPQQSSGNTIYF.

The CDR3 here is CASSVDTAEAFF. This sequence joins TRBV19 and TRBJ1-1. Germline CDR1 reads LNHDA; CDR2 reads SQIVND (reference sequence). This CDR3 spans 12 amino acids.

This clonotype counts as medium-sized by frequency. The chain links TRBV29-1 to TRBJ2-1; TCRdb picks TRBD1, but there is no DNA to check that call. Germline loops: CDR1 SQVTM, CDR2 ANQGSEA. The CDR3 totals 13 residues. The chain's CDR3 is CSVVATDYNEQFF.

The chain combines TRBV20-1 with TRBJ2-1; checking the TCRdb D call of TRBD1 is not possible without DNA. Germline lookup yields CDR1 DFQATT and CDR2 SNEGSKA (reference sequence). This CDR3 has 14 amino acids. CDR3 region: CSASIIGWGNEQFF.

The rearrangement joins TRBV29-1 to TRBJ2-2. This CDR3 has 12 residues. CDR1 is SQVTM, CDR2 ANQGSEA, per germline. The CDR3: CSVDRNTGELFF.

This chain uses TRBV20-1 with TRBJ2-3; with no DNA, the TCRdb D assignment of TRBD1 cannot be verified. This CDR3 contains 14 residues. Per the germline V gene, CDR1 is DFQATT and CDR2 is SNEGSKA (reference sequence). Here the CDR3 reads CSAPSGVRTDTQYF.

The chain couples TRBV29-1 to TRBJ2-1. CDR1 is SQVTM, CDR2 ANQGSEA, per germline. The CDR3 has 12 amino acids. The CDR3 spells CSVSVDGNEQFF.

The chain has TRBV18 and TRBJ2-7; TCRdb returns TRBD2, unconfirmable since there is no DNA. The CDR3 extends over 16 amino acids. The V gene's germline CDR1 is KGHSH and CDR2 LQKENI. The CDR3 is CASSPTQGTSYYEQYF.

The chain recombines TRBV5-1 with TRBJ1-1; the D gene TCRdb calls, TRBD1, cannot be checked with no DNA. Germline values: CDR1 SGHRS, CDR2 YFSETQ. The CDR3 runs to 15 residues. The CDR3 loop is CASSFNRGSGTEAFF. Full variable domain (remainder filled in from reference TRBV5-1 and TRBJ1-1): KAGVTQTPRYLIKTRGQQVTLSCSPISGHRSVSWYQQTPGQGLQFLFEYFSETQRNKGNFPGRFSGRQFSNSRSEMNVSTLELGDSALYLCASSFNRGSGTEAFFGQGTRLTVV.

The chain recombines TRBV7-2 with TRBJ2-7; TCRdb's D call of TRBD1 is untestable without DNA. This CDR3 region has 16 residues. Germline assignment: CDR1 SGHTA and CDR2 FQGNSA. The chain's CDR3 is CASSLIFADRGYEQYF.

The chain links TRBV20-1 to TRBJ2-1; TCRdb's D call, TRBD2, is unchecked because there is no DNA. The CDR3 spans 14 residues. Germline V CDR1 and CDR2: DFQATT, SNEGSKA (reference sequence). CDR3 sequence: CSARGLAENNEQFF.

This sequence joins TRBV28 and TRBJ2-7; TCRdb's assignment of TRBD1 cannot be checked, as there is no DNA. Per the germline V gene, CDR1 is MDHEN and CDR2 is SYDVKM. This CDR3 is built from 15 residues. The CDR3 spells CASSLRPGRPYEQYF. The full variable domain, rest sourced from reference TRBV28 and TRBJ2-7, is DVKVTQSSRYLVKRTGEKVFLECVQDMDHENMFWYRQDPGLGLRLIYFSYDVKMKEKGDIPEGYSVSREKKERFSLILESASTNQTSMYLCASSLRPGRPYEQYFGPGTRLTVT.

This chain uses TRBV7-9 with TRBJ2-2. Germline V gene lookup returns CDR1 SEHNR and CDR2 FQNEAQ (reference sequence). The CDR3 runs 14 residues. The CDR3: CASSPDGSPGELFF.

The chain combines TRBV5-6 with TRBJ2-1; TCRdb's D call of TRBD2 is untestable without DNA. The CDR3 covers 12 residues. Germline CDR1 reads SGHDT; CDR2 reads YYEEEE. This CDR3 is CASSPTSREQFF. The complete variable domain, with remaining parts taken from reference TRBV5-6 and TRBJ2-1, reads DAGVTQSPTHLIKTRGQQVTLRCSPKSGHDTVSWYQQALGQGPQFIFQYYEEEERQRGNFPDRFSGHQFPNYSSELNVNALLLGDSALYLCASSPTSREQFFGPGTRLTVL.

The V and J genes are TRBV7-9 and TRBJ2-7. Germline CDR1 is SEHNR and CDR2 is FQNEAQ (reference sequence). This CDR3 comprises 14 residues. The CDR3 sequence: CASSSTESTYEQYF.

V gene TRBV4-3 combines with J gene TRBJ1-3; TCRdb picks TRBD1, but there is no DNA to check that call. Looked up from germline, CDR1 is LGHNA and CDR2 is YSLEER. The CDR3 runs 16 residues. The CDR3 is CASSQDLEGVGHTIYF.

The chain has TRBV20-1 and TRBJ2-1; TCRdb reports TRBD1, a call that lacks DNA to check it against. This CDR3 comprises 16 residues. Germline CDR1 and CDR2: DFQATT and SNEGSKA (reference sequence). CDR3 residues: CSARDRDRISYNEQFF.